One and the same sample provided the 18 T cell receptor beta chains below, sequenced in a study of cytomegalovirus exposure and HLA in healthy donors. Researchers ran the PCR with 60 Vbeta and 13 Jbeta primers. Libraries were prepared by immunoSEQ multiplex PCR; TCRdb keeps only in-frame clonotypes and omits some of them. The repertoire holds about 140,000 clones, with roughly 75% as singletons. Sequencing was done on a sample of PBMCs. Source of these receptors: a man aged 40-55 years in good health and CMV-seronegative.

This clone was counted between two and nine times. The V call is TRBV27, the J call TRBJ2-4; unclear D gene. The CDR3 runs to 14 residues. Germline lookup yields CDR1 MNHEY and CDR2 SMNVEV (reference sequence). With 3 bases removed from V and 2 bases from J, the gap between germline ends came to 8 bases. For the CDR3, the DNA is TGTGCCAGCAGTTTTGTAGCAACCAAAAACATTCAGTACTTC. Its translation: CASSFVATKNIQYF.

V is TRBV21-1 and J is TRBJ1-6; the table's D call TRBD1 went unverified against the DNA. TRBV21-1 constitutes a pseudogene. The CDR3 has 20 amino acids. CDR3 DNA sequence: TGTGCCAGCAGCAAAGCTACTTCGGCAGGGGAAACGAAGTATAATTCACCCCTCCACTTT. Protein sequence: CASSKATSAGETKYNSPLHF.

The chain couples TRBV7-2 to TRBJ1-5; TRBD1 agrees at 7 bases. Germline CDR1 SGHTA, CDR2 FQGNSA. V shed 3 bases, J shed 5 bases, and the junction held 4 bases outside the gene matches. This CDR3 comprises 14 residues. The CDR3: CASSFRGEDQPQHF. CDR3 nucleotides: TGTGCCAGCAGCTTCAGGGGGGAAGATCAGCCCCAGCATTTT.

This chain uses TRBV4-1 with TRBJ2-2; perhaps TRBD2 as D (5 bases). The V gene's germline CDR1 is MGHRA and CDR2 YSYEKL. The CDR3 runs to 14 residues. V was trimmed by 2 bases and J by 8 bases, leaving 12 bases between them. The CDR3 loop reads CASSQWLVAGELFF. The DNA for the CDR3 is TGCGCCAGCAGCCAATGGTTAGTAGCGGGGGAGCTGTTTTTT.

This clone came up once. This sequence joins TRBV4-3 and TRBJ2-1; 10 nucleotides line up with TRBD1. This CDR3 spans 16 amino acids. The J segment lost 6 bases and the V segment lost 6 bases, leaving 11 bases of the junction unmatched. Germline CDR1 reads LGHNA; CDR2 reads YSLEER. CDR3 DNA sequence: TGCGCCAGCAGGCTAGGGTCGGGACAGGGGTCCAATGAGCAGTTCTTC. As protein: CASRLGSGQGSNEQFF.

The J gene is TRBJ2-3, the V gene TRBV5-4; D call uncertain. The V and J ends lost 4 bases and 7 bases respectively, with 7 bases between them. The CDR3 is 11 amino acids. Germline CDR1 is SGHNT and CDR2 is YYREEE (reference sequence). The CDR3, as DNA: TGTGCCAGCAGCCAAACACATACGCAGTATTTT. Translation: CASSQTHTQYF.

This clone was observed a single time. The J gene is TRBJ2-3, the V gene TRBV4-2; D perhaps matches TRBD2 (6 bases). V was trimmed by 0 bases and J by 3 bases, leaving 10 bases between them. This CDR3 spans 15 amino acids. Germline V gene sequence: CDR1 LGHNA, CDR2 YNFKEQ. The CDR3 spells CASSQESAGTDTQYF. As DNA, the CDR3 is TGTGCCAGCAGCCAAGAATCGGCGGGGACAGATACGCAGTATTTT.

The chain has TRBV7-2 and TRBJ2-7; perhaps TRBD1 as D (5 bases). This CDR3 has 14 amino acids. Trimming pared 2 bases from V and 6 bases from J, leaving 14 bases between. Per germline, CDR1 SGHTA and CDR2 FQGNSA. CDR3 nucleotide sequence: TGTGCCAGCAGCTTAAAGGTCAGGGAATCCGAGCAGTACTTC. Residues: CASSLKVRESEQYF.

This clone occurred a few times. The chain carries TRBV5-6 and TRBJ2-5, with 9 bases identical to TRBD1. This CDR3 comprises 15 residues. Trimming took 2 bases from V and 5 from J; bases not matched to a gene: 7. Per the germline V gene, CDR1 is SGHDT and CDR2 is YYEEEE. CDR3 DNA: TGTGCCAGCAGCTTACAGGGGGCCCTCGGGGAGACCCAGTACTTC. This sequence encodes CASSLQGALGETQYF.

The CDR3 spells CATKRRDRGSNTGELFF. As DNA, the CDR3 is TGTGCTACGAAGAGGAGGGACAGGGGCTCGAACACCGGGGAGCTGTTTTTT. The chain joins TRBV2 to TRBJ2-2, with 10 nucleotides matching TRBD1. This CDR3 is built from 17 residues. Germline CDR1 is SNHLY and CDR2 is FYNNEI.

The chain has TRBV6-6 and TRBJ1-5; no definite D call. V dropped 5 bases and J dropped 7 bases, with 18 bases sitting between them. The CDR3 consists of 15 residues. Germline CDR1 is MNHNY and CDR2 is SVGAGI (reference sequence). This chain's CDR3 is CASSDPTQVRQPQHF. The CDR3 DNA reads TGTGCCAGCAGTGACCCCACGCAGGTACGGCAGCCCCAGCATTTT.

This chain connects TRBV15 to TRBJ2-1, with D possibly matching TRBD2 (5 bases). Looked up from germline, CDR1 is LNHNV and CDR2 is YYDKDF (reference sequence). CDR3 length: 14 residues. The ends were cut back, 0 bases at V and 6 bases at J, with 9 bases in the middle. This CDR3 reads CATSRDIRGNEQFF. The CDR3 coding sequence is TGTGCCACCAGCAGAGATATCCGGGGCAATGAGCAGTTCTTC.

V gene TRBV9 combines with J gene TRBJ2-5; possible D gene TRBD2, 5 bases. The DNA end is a closer match to TRBJ2-7, so the J assignment may be wrong. The length of the CDR3 is 15 residues. Germline values: CDR1 SGDLS, CDR2 YYNGEE. CDR3 loop: CASSPTISDSYEQYF. As DNA, the CDR3 is TGTGCCAGCAGCCCAACGATTAGCGACTCCTACGAGCAGTACTTC.

The count of this clone is one. The chain employs TRBV7-9 and TRBJ1-1; TRBD1 is a possible D gene (6 bases). The CDR3 totals 16 residues. V dropped 4 bases and J dropped 6 bases, with 21 bases sitting between them. From germline, CDR1 is SEHNR and CDR2 FQNEAQ (reference sequence). The CDR3 nucleotides are TGTGCCAGCAGCTCCATGACAGGTTTTGTTCTTTCTGAAGCTTTCTTT. Residues: CASSSMTGFVLSEAFF. The full variable domain, its missing parts supplied by reference TRBV7-9 and TRBJ1-1, is DTGVSQNPRHKITKRGQNVTFRCDPISEHNRLYWYRQTLGQGPEFLTYFQNEAQLEKSRLLSDRFSAERPKGSFSTLEIQRTEQGDSAMYLCASSSMTGFVLSEAFFGQGTRLTVV.

The chain joins TRBV30 to TRBJ1-1, with 8 bases lining up with TRBD1. Germline V gene sequence: CDR1 GTSNPN, CDR2 SVGIG (reference sequence). Germline trimming cut 2 bases from V and 4 bases from J; bases unmatched to any gene: 9. This CDR3 comprises 15 residues. Here the CDR3 reads CAWSRPGGRRTEAFF. As DNA, the CDR3 is TGTGCCTGGAGTCGCCCAGGGGGCCGACGCACTGAAGCTTTCTTT.

The chain couples TRBV19 to TRBJ1-5; D is unclear. Germline V gives CDR1 LNHDA, CDR2 SQIVND (reference sequence). Trimming pared 2 bases from V and 3 bases from J, leaving 5 bases between. CDR3 length: 13 amino acids. The CDR3 region has the DNA TGTGCCAGTAGTATACAGGCCAATCAGCCCCAGCATTTT. It specifies CASSIQANQPQHF.

The chain carries TRBV7-2 and TRBJ2-5; TRBD1 agrees at 10 bases. Germline V lookup: CDR1 SGHTA, CDR2 FQGNSA. V lost 5 bases, J lost 5 bases, and 8 bases stayed unmatched. The CDR3 runs to 15 residues. This CDR3 is CASSLGGQGWETQYF. The CDR3 DNA reads as TGTGCCAGCAGCCTAGGGGGACAGGGGTGGGAGACCCAGTACTTC.

The chain combines TRBV7-9 with TRBJ2-1, with 9 bases identical to TRBD2. Germline-derived CDR1 and CDR2 are SEHNR and FQNEAQ (reference sequence). This CDR3 has 17 amino acids. J lost 2 bases, V lost 8 bases, and 13 bases had no gene match. The CDR3 region has the DNA TGTGCCAGCCTCCTCTGGCGGGGGGGCCACCCCTACAATGAGCAGTTCTTC. Translating gives CASLLWRGGHPYNEQFF.